The source of this T cell receptor beta chain is a study of blood T cell repertoires in COVID-19. Enrollment of patients from Seattle took place during active infection, with longitudinal follow-up. There are 12 residues in the CDR3. V was clipped by 3 bases and J by 2 bases, with 7 bases between them. Germline assignment: CDR1 SQVTM and CDR2 ANQGSEA. Sequencing was performed with immunoSEQ multiplex PCR; in TCRdb, only in-frame clones are kept and a portion is missing. The table has tens of thousands of clones, roughly nine tenths seen once. The chain links TRBV29-1 to TRBJ1-2; D is unclear. Sequencing used peripheral blood. This TCR came from a man between 60 and 75 years old with COVID-19, enrolled during active disease. The CDR3 region is CSVDMSNYGYTF. DNA of the CDR3: TGCAGCGTTGATATGAGCAACTATGGCTACACCTTC.